This T cell receptor (beta chain) derives from a study of shared clonotypes between healthy human individuals. Assay used: immunoSEQ multiplex PCR; TCRdb lists only in-frame clones, some missing. Of hundreds of thousands of clones listed, 95% to 96% are singletons. The naive CD8 fraction comprised CD45RO-negative cells positively selected for CCR7 and excluded terminally differentiated effector memory CD45RA+ cells. The study enrolled healthy HIV-negative adults without recent acute infections or vaccinations as donors. The V end lost 8 bases, the J end lost 2 bases, and 16 bases lay between the germline ends. The CDR3 runs 14 residues. Germline V lookup: CDR1 SGHAT, CDR2 FQNNGV.

The sequenced material came from naive CD8+ T cells sorted from blood. The receptor's source is a woman under 40 in good health. The chain employs TRBV11-2 and TRBJ2-7; D might be TRBD2 (6 bases). In nucleotides, the CDR3 is TGTGCCAGCTGCCCCGGGACGGGAGCCTACGAGCAGTACTTC. Translated, it gives CASCPGTGAYEQYF.